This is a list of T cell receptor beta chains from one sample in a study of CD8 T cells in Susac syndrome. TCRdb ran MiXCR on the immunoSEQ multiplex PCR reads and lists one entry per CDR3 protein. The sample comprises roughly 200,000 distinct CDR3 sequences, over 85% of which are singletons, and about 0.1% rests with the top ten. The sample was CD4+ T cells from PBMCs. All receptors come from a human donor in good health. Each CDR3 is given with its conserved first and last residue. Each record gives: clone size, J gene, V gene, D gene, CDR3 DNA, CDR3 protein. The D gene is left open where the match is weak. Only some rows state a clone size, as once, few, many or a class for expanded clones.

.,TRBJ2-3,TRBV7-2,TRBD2,TGTGCCAGCAGCTTAGTTGTCGGGAGGGGCACAGATACGCAGTATTTT,CASSLVVGRGTDTQYF
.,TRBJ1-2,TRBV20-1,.,TGCAGTGCTAGAGAAGGAGCCAGGAACTATGGCTACACCTTC,CSAREGARNYGYTF
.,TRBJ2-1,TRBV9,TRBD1,TGTGCCAGCAGCCCTCGACAGGGCTTCAATGAGCAGTTCTTC,CASSPRQGFNEQFF
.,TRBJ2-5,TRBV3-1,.,TGTGCCAGCGGGCGTAGGCAAGAGACCCAGTACTTC,CASGRRQETQYF
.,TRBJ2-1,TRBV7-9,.,TGTGCCAGCAGCTTCCGCCCAATCCAAAACAATGAGCAGTTCTTC,CASSFRPIQNNEQFF
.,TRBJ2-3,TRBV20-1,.,TGCAGTGCTAGAGTACCTCTCACTACAGATACGCAGTATTTT,CSARVPLTTDTQYF
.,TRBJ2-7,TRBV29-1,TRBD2,TGCAGCGTTGCGACTAGCGGGAGCCTAGGCGAGCAGTACTTC,CSVATSGSLGEQYF
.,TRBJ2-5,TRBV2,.,TGTGCCAGCACGCTTCAAGAGACCCAGTACTTC,CASTLQETQYF
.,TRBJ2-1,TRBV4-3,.,TGCGCCAGCAGCCAAGACCGCGGAGATGAGCAGTTCTTC,CASSQDRGDEQFF
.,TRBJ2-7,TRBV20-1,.,TGCAGTGCTAGAGCAGGAGTTTCCGAGCAGTACTTC,CSARAGVSEQYF
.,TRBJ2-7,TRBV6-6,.,TGTGCCAGCAGTTCCGTCGGGGGAGTTATCGACGAGCAGTACTTC,CASSSVGGVIDEQYF
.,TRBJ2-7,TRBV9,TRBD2,TGTGCCAGCAGCGTAGACGGGAGGGCCTACGAGCAGTACTTC,CASSVDGRAYEQYF
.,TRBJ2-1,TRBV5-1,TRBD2,TGCGCCAGCAGCCCGGACCCCGGGACTAGCGGGAGACAGTTCTTC,CASSPDPGTSGRQFF
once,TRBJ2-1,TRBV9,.,TGTGCCAGCAGCGTTAGTGGGGGCTCCTACAATGAGCAGTTCTTC,CASSVSGGSYNEQFF
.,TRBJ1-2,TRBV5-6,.,TGTGCCAGCAGCTCTAAACTATACCTTAACTATGGCTACACCTTC,CASSSKLYLNYGYTF
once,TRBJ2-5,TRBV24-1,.,TGTGCCACCAGTGATATTCTGAGTGGGGAGACCCAGTACTTC,CATSDILSGETQYF
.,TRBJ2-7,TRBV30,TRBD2,TGTGCCTGGAGCCGGACTAGCGGGACAGGGAACTACGAGCAGTACTTC,CAWSRTSGTGNYEQYF
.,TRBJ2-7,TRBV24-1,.,TGTGCCACCAGTGATAGTGGGAGTGCGACCTACGAGCAGTACTTC,CATSDSGSATYEQYF
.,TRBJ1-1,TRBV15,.,TGTGCCACCAGCAGAGAGAGGGTCACTGAAGCTTTCTTT,CATSRERVTEAFF
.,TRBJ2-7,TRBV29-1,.,TGCAGCGTTGAAGCGGCGCGGACCTACGAGCAGTACTTC,CSVEAARTYEQYF
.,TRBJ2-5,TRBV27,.,TGTGCCAGCAGTAAACAGGGTCCGGCAGAGACCCAGTACTTC,CASSKQGPAETQYF
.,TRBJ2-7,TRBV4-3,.,TGCGCCAGCAGCCAGGGTTGGACACCCACCACCTACGAGCAGTACTTC,CASSQGWTPTTYEQYF
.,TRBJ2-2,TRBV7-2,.,TGTGCCAGCAGCTTAGTTAGCGCCAACACCGGGGAGCTGTTTTTT,CASSLVSANTGELFF
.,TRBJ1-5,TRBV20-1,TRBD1,TGCAGTGCACGGGACAGCAGTAGCAATCAGCCCCAGCATTTT,CSARDSSSNQPQHF
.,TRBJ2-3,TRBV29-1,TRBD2,TGCAGCGTTGACTGGAATAGCGGGAGCGCAGATACGCAGTATTTT,CSVDWNSGSADTQYF
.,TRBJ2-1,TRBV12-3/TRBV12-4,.,TGTGCCAGCAGTTTTTCTTGGAATGAGCAGTTCTTC,CASSFSWNEQFF
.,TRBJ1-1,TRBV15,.,TGTGCCACCAGCAGAGATCCCGTCGACAGGAGTGAAGCTTTCTTT,CATSRDPVDRSEAFF
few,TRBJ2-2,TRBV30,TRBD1,TGTGCCTGGAGTGCTGGGACAGGGAGAACCGGGGAGCTGTTTTTT,CAWSAGTGRTGELFF
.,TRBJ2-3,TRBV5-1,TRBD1,TGCGCCAGCAGTGGGACAGGGGCCTTCACAGATACGCAGTATTTT,CASSGTGAFTDTQYF
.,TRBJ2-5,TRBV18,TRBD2,TGTGCCAGCTCACCACAAGGACTAGCTTTGTACTTC,CASSPQGLALYF
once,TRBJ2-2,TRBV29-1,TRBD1,TGCAGCGTTGTGGGGACAGCTAACACCGGGGAGCTGTTTTTT,CSVVGTANTGELFF
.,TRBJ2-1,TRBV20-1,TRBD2,TGCAGTGCTGGGGGACTAGCGGGAGAGGGTGAGCAGTTCTTC,CSAGGLAGEGEQFF
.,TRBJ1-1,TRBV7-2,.,TGTGCCAGCAGTCCACGGGTAGGGAACACTGAAGCTTTCTTT,CASSPRVGNTEAFF
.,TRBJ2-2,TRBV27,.,TGTGCCAGCACCCTTGGCAGGGTAGGGGTCGGGGAGCTGTTTTTT,CASTLGRVGVGELFF
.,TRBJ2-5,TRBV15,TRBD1,TGTGCCACCAGCAGAGGTTGGGACAGAGCATACCAAGAGACCCAGTACTTC,CATSRGWDRAYQETQYF
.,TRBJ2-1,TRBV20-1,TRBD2,TGCAGTTTCAGCGGGAGTCGACCCTACAATGAGCAGTTCTTC,CSFSGSRPYNEQFF
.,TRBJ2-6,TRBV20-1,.,TGCAGTGCTAGACCCCCTGACGCTGGGGCCAACGTCCTGACTTTC,CSARPPDAGANVLTF
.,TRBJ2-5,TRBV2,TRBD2,TGTGCCAGCAGTGGGGGCGGGAGAATAGAGACCCAGTACTTC,CASSGGGRIETQYF
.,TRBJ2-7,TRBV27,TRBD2,TGTGCCAGCAGTATGGGACTAGCGAGTCCCTACGAGCAGTACTTC,CASSMGLASPYEQYF
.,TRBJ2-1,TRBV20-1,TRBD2,TGCAGTGCAAAAGCGGGGAGCTCCTACAATGAGCAGTTCTTC,CSAKAGSSYNEQFF
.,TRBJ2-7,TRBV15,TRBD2,TGTGCCACCAGCCCTCGCACGGGACTAGCGAAAGAGCAGTACTTC,CATSPRTGLAKEQYF
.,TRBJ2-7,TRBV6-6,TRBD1,TGTGCCAGCAGTCGCGGACAGGGGACAGCCCACGAGCAGTACTTC,CASSRGQGTAHEQYF
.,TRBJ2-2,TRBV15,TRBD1,TGTGCCACCAGCAGAGGACAGGGGCTCGGGGAGCTGTTTTTT,CATSRGQGLGELFF
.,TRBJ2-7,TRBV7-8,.,TGTGCCAGCAGCCCCAGAGGGACCCGTCGGGACGAGCAGTACTTC,CASSPRGTRRDEQYF
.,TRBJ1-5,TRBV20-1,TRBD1,TGCAGTGCTAGTGGGACAGGATATAGCAATCAGCCCCAGCATTTT,CSASGTGYSNQPQHF
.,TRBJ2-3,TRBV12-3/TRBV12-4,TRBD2,TGTGCCAGCAGTTTAATAGCGGGAACAGATACGCAGTATTTT,CASSLIAGTDTQYF
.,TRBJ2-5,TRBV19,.,TGTGCCAGTAGTATCGGCTGGGGCCAAGAGACCCAGTACTTC,CASSIGWGQETQYF
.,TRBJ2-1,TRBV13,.,TGTGCCAGCAGCCTAACCGGGACTCAGGCGGGCAATGAGCAGTTCTTC,CASSLTGTQAGNEQFF
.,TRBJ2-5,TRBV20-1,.,TGCAGTGCTATCACCCGGGACTTCACCTCATGGACCCAGTACTTC,CSAITRDFTSWTQYF
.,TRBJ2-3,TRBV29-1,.,TGCAGCGTTGAGGGGGGCTCTTCGGGCACAGATACGCAGTATTTT,CSVEGGSSGTDTQYF
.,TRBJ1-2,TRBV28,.,TGTGCCACCGGGGTCAGTGAATATGGCTACACCTTC,CATGVSEYGYTF
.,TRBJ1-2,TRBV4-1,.,TGCGCCAGCAGCCAATACCCAGGTACGGCCTCTTTAGGCTACACCTTC,CASSQYPGTASLGYTF
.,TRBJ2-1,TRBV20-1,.,TGCAGTGCTAGTAAGGGGCGGAATGAGCAGTTCTTC,CSASKGRNEQFF
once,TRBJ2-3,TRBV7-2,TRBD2,TGTGCCAGCAGCTTAGTTGGGACTAGCGTGGATACGCAGTATTTT,CASSLVGTSVDTQYF
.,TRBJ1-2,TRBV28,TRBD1,TGTGCCAGTAGGGACAGAATCTATGGCTACACCTTC,CASRDRIYGYTF